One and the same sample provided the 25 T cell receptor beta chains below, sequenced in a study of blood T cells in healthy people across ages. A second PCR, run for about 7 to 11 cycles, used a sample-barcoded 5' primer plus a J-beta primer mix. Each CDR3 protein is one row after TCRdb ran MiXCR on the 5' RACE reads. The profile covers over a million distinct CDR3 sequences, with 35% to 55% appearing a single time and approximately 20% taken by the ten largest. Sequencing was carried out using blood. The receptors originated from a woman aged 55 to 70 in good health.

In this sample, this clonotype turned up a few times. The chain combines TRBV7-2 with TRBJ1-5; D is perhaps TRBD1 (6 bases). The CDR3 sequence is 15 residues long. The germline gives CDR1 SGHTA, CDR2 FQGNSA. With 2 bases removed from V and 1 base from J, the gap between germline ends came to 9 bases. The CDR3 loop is CASSLRTVSNQPQHF. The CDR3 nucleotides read TGTGCCAGCAGCTTAAGGACAGTCAGCAATCAGCCCCAGCATTTT.

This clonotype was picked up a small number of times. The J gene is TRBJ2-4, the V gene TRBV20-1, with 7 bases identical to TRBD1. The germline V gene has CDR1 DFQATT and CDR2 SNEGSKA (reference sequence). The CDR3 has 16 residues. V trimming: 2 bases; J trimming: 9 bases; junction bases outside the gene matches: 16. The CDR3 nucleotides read TGCAGTGCTAGAATCGTTGAGGGGGCATTAGGAAGCATTCAGTACTTC. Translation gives CSARIVEGALGSIQYF.

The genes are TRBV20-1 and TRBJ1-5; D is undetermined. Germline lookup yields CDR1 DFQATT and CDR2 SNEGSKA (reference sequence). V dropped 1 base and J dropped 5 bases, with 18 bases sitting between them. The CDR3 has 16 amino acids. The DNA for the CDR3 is TGCAGTGCTAGAGGTTTTTGGTCCCTGGAGGATCAGCCCCAGCATTTT. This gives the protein CSARGFWSLEDQPQHF.

The CDR3 DNA follows: TGCAGTGCTAGTGGGGGACAGGGGTTCTCCTACGAGCAGTACTTC. It is translated as CSASGGQGFSYEQYF. The gene calls are TRBV20-1 and TRBJ2-4; the match to TRBD1 covers 10 bases. The tail of the sequence fits TRBJ2-7 better, so the J call may be wrong. CDR1 and CDR2 from the germline V gene are DFQATT and SNEGSKA (reference sequence). The CDR3 sequence is 15 residues long.

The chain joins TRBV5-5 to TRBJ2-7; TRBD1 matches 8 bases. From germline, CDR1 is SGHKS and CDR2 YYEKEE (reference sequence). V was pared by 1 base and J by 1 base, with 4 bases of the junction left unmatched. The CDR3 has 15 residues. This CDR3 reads CASSLYGDRSYEQYF. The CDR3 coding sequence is TGTGCCAGCAGCTTGTACGGGGACAGGTCCTACGAGCAGTACTTC. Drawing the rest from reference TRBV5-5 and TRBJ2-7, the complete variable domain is DAGVTQSPTHLIKTRGQQVTLRCSPISGHKSVSWYQQVLGQGPQFIFQYYEKEERGRGNFPDRFSARQFPNYSSELNVNALLLGDSALYLCASSLYGDRSYEQYFGPGTRLTVT.

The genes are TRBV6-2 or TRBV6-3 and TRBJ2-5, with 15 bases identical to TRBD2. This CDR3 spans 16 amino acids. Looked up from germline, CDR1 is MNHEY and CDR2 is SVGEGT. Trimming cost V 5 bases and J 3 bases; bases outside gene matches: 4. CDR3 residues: CASSRGLAGGEETQYF. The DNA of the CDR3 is TGTGCCAGCAGTCGCGGACTAGCGGGAGGGGAAGAGACCCAGTACTTC.

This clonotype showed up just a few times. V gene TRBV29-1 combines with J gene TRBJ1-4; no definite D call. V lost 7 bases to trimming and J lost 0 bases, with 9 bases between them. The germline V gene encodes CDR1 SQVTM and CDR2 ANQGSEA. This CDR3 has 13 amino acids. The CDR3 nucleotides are TGCAGCGCCGTTCCCGCAACTAATGAAAAACTGTTTTTT. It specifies CSAVPATNEKLFF.

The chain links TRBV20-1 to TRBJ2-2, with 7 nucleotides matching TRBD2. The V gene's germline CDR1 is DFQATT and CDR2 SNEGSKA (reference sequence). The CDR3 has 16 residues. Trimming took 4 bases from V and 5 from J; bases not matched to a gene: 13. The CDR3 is CSATPIREGRTGELFF. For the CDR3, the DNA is TGCAGTGCTACCCCCATAAGGGAGGGCCGGACCGGGGAGCTGTTTTTT.

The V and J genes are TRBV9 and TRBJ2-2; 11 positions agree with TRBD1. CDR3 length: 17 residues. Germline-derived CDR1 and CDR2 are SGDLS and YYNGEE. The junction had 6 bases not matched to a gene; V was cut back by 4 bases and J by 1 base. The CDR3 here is CASSFWDRGGNTGELFF. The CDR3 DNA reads TGTGCCAGCAGCTTTTGGGACAGGGGGGGGAACACCGGGGAGCTGTTTTTT.

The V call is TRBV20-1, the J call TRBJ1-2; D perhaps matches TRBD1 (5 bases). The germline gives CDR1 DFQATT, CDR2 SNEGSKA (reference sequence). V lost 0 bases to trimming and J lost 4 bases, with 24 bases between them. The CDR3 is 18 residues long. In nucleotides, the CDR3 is TGCAGTGCTAGAGAGATTCCGGGGGAAAAGAGAGTTGGCTATGGCTACACCTTC. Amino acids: CSAREIPGEKRVGYGYTF.

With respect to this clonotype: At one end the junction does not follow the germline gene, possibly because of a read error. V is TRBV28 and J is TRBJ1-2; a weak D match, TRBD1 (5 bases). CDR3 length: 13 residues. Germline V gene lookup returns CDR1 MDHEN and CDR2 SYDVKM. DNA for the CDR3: TGTGCCAACAGTTTGGGGGTTCGGCGTGGCTACACCTTC. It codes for CANSLGVRRGYTF.

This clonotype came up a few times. In DNA form, the CDR3 reads TGTGCCAGCAGCCGGGAGAGCCCTAGTGAGCAGTTCTTC. Translating gives CASSRESPSEQFF. V gene TRBV11-2 combines with J gene TRBJ2-1; D may be TRBD2 (6 bases). Germline V CDR1 and CDR2: SGHAT, FQNNGV. The CDR3 contains 13 residues. The V end was cut by 5 bases, the J end by 9 bases, with 14 bases between.

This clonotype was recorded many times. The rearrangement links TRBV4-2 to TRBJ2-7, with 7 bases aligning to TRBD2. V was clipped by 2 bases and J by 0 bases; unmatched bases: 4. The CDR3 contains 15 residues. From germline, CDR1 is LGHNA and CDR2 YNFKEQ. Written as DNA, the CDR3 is TGTGCCAGCAGCCAAACCGGGACTAACTCCTACGAGCAGTACTTC. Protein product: CASSQTGTNSYEQYF.

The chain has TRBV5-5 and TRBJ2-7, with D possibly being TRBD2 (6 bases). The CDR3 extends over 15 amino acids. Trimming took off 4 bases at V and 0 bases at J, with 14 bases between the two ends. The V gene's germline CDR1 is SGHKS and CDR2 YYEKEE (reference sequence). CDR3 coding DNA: TGTGCCAGCAGCGGGGTCGGAGGGAACTCCTACGAGCAGTACTTC. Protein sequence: CASSGVGGNSYEQYF. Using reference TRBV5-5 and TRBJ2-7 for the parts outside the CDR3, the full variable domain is DAGVTQSPTHLIKTRGQQVTLRCSPISGHKSVSWYQQVLGQGPQFIFQYYEKEERGRGNFPDRFSARQFPNYSSELNVNALLLGDSALYLCASSGVGGNSYEQYFGPGTRLTVT.

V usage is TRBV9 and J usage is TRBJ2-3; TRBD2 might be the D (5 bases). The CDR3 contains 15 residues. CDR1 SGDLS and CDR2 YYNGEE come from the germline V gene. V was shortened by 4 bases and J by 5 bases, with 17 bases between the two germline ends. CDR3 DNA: TGTGCCAGCAGCACGAACGGGAAACTTGGAGATACGCAGTATTTT. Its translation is CASSTNGKLGDTQYF.

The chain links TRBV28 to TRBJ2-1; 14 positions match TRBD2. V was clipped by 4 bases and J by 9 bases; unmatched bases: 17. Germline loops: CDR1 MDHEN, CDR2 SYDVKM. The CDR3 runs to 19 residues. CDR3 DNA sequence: TGTGCCAGCAGTTATGGGGGACTAGCGGGAGACCCCGGATTTCGTGAGCAGTTCTTC. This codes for CASSYGGLAGDPGFREQFF.

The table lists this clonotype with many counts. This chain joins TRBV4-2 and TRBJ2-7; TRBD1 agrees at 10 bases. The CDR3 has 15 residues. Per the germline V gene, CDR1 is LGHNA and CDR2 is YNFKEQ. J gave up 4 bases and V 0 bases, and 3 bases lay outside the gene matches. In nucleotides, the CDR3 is TGTGCCAGCAGCCAAGATTCGGACAGGGGGTACGAGCAGTACTTC. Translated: CASSQDSDRGYEQYF.

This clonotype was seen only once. The CDR3 protein is CASMKGRAGPRSYNEQFF. In DNA form, the CDR3 reads TGTGCCAGTATGAAAGGGCGGGCGGGGCCCCGCTCCTACAATGAGCAGTTCTTC. The V call is TRBV28, the J call TRBJ2-1; TRBD2 might be the D (6 bases). V was trimmed by 9 bases and J by 0 bases, leaving 24 bases between them. This CDR3 region has 18 residues. Per the germline V gene, CDR1 is MDHEN and CDR2 is SYDVKM.

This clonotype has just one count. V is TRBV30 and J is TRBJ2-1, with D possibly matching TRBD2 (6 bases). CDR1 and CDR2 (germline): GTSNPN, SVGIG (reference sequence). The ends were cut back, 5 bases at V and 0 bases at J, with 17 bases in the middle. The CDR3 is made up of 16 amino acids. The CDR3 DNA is TGTGCCTGGCAAATACCAGCGGGCAACTCCTACAATGAGCAGTTCTTC. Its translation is CAWQIPAGNSYNEQFF.

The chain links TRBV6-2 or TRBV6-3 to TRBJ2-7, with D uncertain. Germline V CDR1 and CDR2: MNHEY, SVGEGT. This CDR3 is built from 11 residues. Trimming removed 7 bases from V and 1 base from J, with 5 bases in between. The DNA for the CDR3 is TGTGCCAGCACCCAATCCTACGAGCAGTACTTC. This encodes CASTQSYEQYF.

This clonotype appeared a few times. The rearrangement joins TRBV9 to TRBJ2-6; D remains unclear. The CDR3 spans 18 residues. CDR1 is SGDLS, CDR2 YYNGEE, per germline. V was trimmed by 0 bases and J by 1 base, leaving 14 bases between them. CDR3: CASSVGGAEVSGANVLTF. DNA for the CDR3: TGTGCCAGCAGCGTAGGCGGTGCGGAAGTATCTGGGGCCAACGTCCTGACTTTC.

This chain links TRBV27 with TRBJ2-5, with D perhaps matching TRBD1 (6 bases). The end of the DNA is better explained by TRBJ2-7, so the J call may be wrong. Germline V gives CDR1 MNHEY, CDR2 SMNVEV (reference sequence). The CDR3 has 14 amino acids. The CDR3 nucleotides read TGTGCCAGCAGTCGCCACAGGGATTTCTACGAGCAGTACTTC. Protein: CASSRHRDFYEQYF.

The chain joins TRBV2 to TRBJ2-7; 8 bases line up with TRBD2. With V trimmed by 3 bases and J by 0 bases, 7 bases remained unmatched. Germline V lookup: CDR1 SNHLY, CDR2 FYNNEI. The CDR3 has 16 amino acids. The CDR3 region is CASSEGLAGISYEQYF. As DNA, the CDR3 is TGTGCCAGCAGTGAGGGCCTAGCGGGTATCTCCTACGAGCAGTACTTC.

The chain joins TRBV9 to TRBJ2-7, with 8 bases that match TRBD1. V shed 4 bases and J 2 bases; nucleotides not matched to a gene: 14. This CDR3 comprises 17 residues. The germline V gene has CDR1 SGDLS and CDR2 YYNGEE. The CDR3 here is CASSPSFLRTGTYEQYF. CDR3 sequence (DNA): TGTGCCAGCAGCCCTAGCTTCCTCAGGACAGGGACCTACGAGCAGTACTTC.

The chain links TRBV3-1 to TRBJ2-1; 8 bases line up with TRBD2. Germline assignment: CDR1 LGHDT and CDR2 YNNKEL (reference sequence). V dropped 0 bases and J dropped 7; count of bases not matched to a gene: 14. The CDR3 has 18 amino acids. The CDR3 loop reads CASSQDWGFSGKGNEQFF. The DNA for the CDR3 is TGTGCCAGCAGCCAAGACTGGGGGTTTAGCGGGAAAGGTAATGAGCAGTTCTTC.